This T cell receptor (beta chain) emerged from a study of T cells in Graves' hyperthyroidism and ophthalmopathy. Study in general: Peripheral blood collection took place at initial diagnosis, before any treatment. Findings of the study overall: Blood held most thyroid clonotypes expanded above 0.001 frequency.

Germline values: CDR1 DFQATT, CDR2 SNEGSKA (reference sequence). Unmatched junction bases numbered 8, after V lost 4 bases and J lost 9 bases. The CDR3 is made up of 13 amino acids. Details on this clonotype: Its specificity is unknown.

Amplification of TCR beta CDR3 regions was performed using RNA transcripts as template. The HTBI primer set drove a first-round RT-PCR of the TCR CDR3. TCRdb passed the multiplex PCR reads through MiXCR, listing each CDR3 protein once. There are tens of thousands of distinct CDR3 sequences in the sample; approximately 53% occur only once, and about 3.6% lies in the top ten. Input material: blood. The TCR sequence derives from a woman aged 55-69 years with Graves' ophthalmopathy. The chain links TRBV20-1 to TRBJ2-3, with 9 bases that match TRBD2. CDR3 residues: CSAIGGGDDTQYF. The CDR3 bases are TGCAGTGCTATCGGCGGGGGGGATGACACGCAGTATTTT.